Here is one TCR beta chain with its context. Its antigen is currently not known. No base quality values were provided; no much bigger clone lies one nucleotide off. This entry belongs to a study of cytomegalovirus exposure and HLA in healthy donors (dated by TCRdb to the late 2010s). Broadly, across the study: An earlier analysis of about 530 of the donors reported 276 Gb of sequence data and 90 million to 120 million unique TCR beta sequences obtained from around 170 million T cells. The T cell repertoires of 670 or so subjects were profiled by immunosequencing and related to cytomegalovirus serostatus. The number of typed donors differed by locus: about 629-630 for A, B, C, DRB1 and DQB1; 500 to 550 for DQA1; fewer than 610 for DPA1; and around 450 for DPB1. A later analysis re-analyzed previously published TCR beta repertoires from 600 to 850 donors and added high-resolution HLA genotyping to study TCR occurrence patterns. Rather than using new phenotypic data, the later analysis identified candidate immune exposures from TCR beta sequences and from how often those sequences occurred across donors. HLA typing included class I and class II loci at four-digit resolution. Among a few hundred genotyped donors of the cohort, an average of about 240,000 unique TCR beta nucleotide sequences were sequenced per donor, roughly 18% of them non-productive. The study combined high-throughput TCR immunosequencing, statistical association of individual TCRs with disease status, and machine learning to predict cytomegalovirus infection status. Among the approximately 430 genotyped donors, around 81% belonged to the genetic ancestry cluster associated with self-reported Caucasian donors. An earlier analysis of several hundred of the donors applied high-throughput TCR beta sequencing to assess whether each TCR beta V gene segment acted as functional or pseudogenic. The study aimed to test whether cataloging public T cell receptors could reveal signatures of past pathogen exposure. Donor age, sex, ethnicity and CMV serostatus were compiled together with the repertoire data. Approximately 300 gigabases of sequencing data and 91 million or so unique TCR sequences made up an early release that covered around 640 HLA-typed donors. A later genetic analysis took genome-wide SNP genotypes for 398 of the 666 donors and used that subset as a discovery cohort. Besides the first cohort of 666 subjects, a separate validation cohort made up of roughly 120 different subjects was used. Every discovery cohort repertoire had been produced on one sequencing platform. Because of strong linkage in the cohort, four or five DR-DQ haplotypes were treated as single units for association and clustering. Overall study results and their limits: A cluster of highly shared sequence variants was judged likely to represent a technical artifact of the sequencing pipeline. In an earlier analysis of approximately 600 of the donors, most TCR beta V segments were observed in productive rearrangements about 87% or about 30% of the time, broadly matching IMGT annotations. While some public TCRs were present in many individuals, most TCR sequences turned up only very rarely across donors. The presence/absence analyses assumed that sequencing depth was roughly uniform across donors, and that assumption may not be true. HLA typing was unavailable for some donors at each locus, so association tests used only the typed subset. The earlier analysis of some 560 of the donors excluded seventeen rarely observed V segments, including chromosome 9 orphons, because counts were too low. It was suggested by the authors that the approach could potentially be generalized to other disease states and immunological phenotypes. In a later genetic analysis, fewer N-insertions in productive TCRs were reported among donors in an Asian-associated ancestry cluster than the approximately 710-donor mean. Immune exposure information for the cohort was limited to CMV serostatus. A further reported finding was that TCR beta sequences accurately predicted the HLA-A and HLA-B alleles for most subjects in the first cohort. A few of the identified cytomegalovirus-associated TCR beta chains were confirmed in vitro to be specific for cytomegalovirus antigens. The classifier was reported to diagnose cytomegalovirus status with high specificity and sensitivity in both the original cohort and the validation cohort. When HLA alleles, especially DR and DQ, strongly co-occurred, TCR associations were difficult to assign to individual alleles. This cohort had only TCR beta chains sequenced, and the lack of alpha or paired-chain data limited which features could be detected. In a later analysis, the rate of TCR association differed among HLA loci, with DRB1 alleles having the most associated TCRs and HLA-C alleles having the fewest. Several of the top co-occurrence clusters appeared to be linked to parvovirus B19, influenza, CMV and Epstein-Barr virus, according to a later analysis. According to a later analysis, most CMV-associated TCR beta chains appeared to be HLA-restricted, and the HLA associations seemed to be driven largely by CMV exposure. Linkage disequilibrium might explain the correlated functional status among segregating V segments, but an unknown experimental factor could not be ruled out. V-gene and J-gene trimming of TCR beta chains was associated with a missense DCLRE1C variant in a later genetic analysis, and the association was replicated in an independent cohort. In a later analysis, HLA-associated TCR beta chains were found to be more clonally expanded and to have lower generation probabilities than equally common non-associated chains. In a later analysis, some 18,000 TCR beta sequences were associated with specific HLA alleles at a false discovery rate of 0.05. The study gave a list of some 150 TCR beta chains associated with cytomegalovirus.

In total, approximately 690 healthy bone marrow donors made up the cohort. All cohort members were sampled while nominally healthy, although unrecorded immune exposures were likely present. The donor tested CMV seropositive and was one of the 289 seropositive cohort members. Every donor gave a peripheral blood sample, and the peripheral blood mononuclear cells from that sample were used for TCR beta sequencing. Genomic DNA was extracted from the blood cell samples with the Qiagen DNeasy Blood Extraction Kit. The library relied on the immunoSEQ multiplex PCR assay. For the multiplex PCR, a mixture combining 60 forward primers for TCR Vbeta segments and 13 reverse primers for TCR Jbeta segments was used. A multiplex PCR assay on genomic DNA amplified the CDR3 region of rearranged TCR beta genes. Amplified TCR beta libraries were sequenced as 87-base-pair reads on the Illumina HiSeq System. Per the original workflow: In a later analysis, tens of millions of unique TCR beta chains were counted across the approximately 640 repertoires, and approximately 9.9 million of these chains were shared by at least two donors. Raw reads were error-corrected and collapsed into unique sequences with a nearest-neighbor algorithm that merged closely related sequences to remove PCR and sequencing errors. CDR3 sequences were aligned to IMGT reference sequences to assign V, D and J gene segments. For a sequence to be retained, at least a six-nucleotide match to both a V gene segment and a J gene segment was required. Rearrangements were classified as productive when the CDR3 lacked stop codons and remained in frame with V and J, and all other rearrangements were classified as non-productive. CDR3 was defined according to IMGT convention as the region running from the second conserved V-encoded cysteine to the conserved J-encoded phenylalanine. In an earlier analysis of more than 550 of the donors, sequences lacking an unambiguous match to a single V gene segment were excluded. An earlier analysis of a few hundred of the donors classified V segments as functional when productive rearrangements were above 56.7% and as segregating when the standard deviation between donors was above 5%. To diagnose cytomegalovirus status from the catalog of TCR beta chain sequences, a statistical classification framework was built. A later analysis assigned V and J genes by comparing TCR nucleotide sequences with IMGT/GENE-DB human TR gene sequences. In a later analysis, CDR3 sequences and most-parsimonious VDJ recombination scenarios were assigned using the TCRdist pipeline. In a later analysis, every TCR beta chain was defined by the combination of its CDR3 amino acid sequence and its V-gene family, and reads without a unique V-gene family were dropped. To address suspected cross-contamination and a sequencing artifact, a later analysis removed roughly 640 highly shared, low-generation-probability nucleotide sequences. A later analysis calculated a clonal expansion index for each public chain from normalized within-repertoire ranks of inferred template counts. In a later analysis, generation probabilities were computed with a VDJ recombination model fitted to out-of-frame rearrangements, and the resulting probabilities were checked against IGoR. In a later analysis, TCR-TCR, TCR-HLA and TCR-CMV co-occurrence was scored with hypergeometric tests, and a repertoire-size bias correction was applied to TCR pairs. False discovery rates were estimated in a later analysis by permuting HLA or CMV assignments 20 times. In a later analysis, co-occurring TCRs were grouped using DBSCAN, with TCRdist sequence similarity added in when clustering inside HLA-allele-positive subsets. Co-occurrence clustering excluded repertoires with fewer than 30,000 or more than 120,000 public chains, plus five with anomalous nucleotide sharing. TCRdb stores this immuneACCESS table with in-frame sequences only. Part of the clones is absent; in the studies checked, under half of the shortfall reflects unresolved V genes, and no reason is known for the rest. V, J and clone size are those of that table, while D and trimming were read from the DNA. This sample has over 200,000 clones in its table, and 77% of those were observed once. Clones ranked in the top ten supply 2.7% of the sample.

This receptor was identified in a woman aged 60-75 years in good health and CMV-seropositive. What was sequenced was PBMCs.

The bases read TGTGCCACCAGCAGAGATGGACAGGGATACTACGAGCAGTACTTC. Its protein product is CATSRDGQGYYEQYF. The chain is made from TRBV15 and TRBJ2-7; 8 of the junction bases match TRBD1. The CDR3 covers 15 residues, taking in both the cysteine and the phenylalanine. Kept here is only the CDR3 DNA, which spans 45 bases and is read in frame from base 1. CDR1 and CDR2, per the germline V gene (reference sequence), are LNHNV and YYDKDF. V and J are trimmed by 0 bases and 3 bases, and the gene matches miss 4 bases of the junction. The full variable domain, with segments outside the CDR3 supplied by the reference TRBV15 and TRBJ2-7 proteins, appears as DAMVIQNPRYQVTQFGKPVTLSCSQTLNHNVMYWYQQKSSQAPKLLFHYYDKDFNNEADTPDNFQSRRPNTSFCFLDIRSPGLGDTAMYLCATSRDGQGYYEQYFGPGTRLTVT.